The 3 T cell receptor beta chains listed next were all sequenced from one sample in a study of T cells in women clearing cervical HPV infection. Repertoires were generated with immunoSEQ multiplex PCR, while TCRdb's copy carries only in-frame clones and drops some. The sample features tens of thousands of clones, with 5% in its top ten. The sequenced material came from blood buffy coat. Receptors were obtained from a woman aged 18-70 years with a cervical HPV16 infection that either progressed to CIN3+ or cleared (not recorded which).

On this clone: The missing CDR3 end, 3 residues past where the read stops, is filled in from the germline J gene. The genes are TRBV2 and TRBJ1-1; 7 bases are a match to TRBD1. This CDR3 has 13 amino acids. The V and J ends lost 6 bases and 1 base, in that order; junction bases with no gene match: 2. Germline CDR1 reads SNHLY; CDR2 reads FYNNEI. The CDR3 bases that were read are TGTGCCAGCAGGGGACAGCCGAACACTGAA. Amino acid sequence: CASRGQPNTE. The whole CDR3 protein is CASRGQPNTEAFF.

Remarks on this clone: Coverage ceases 3 residues before the CDR3 finishes, and the germline J gene fills in the end. V gene TRBV20-1 combines with J gene TRBJ1-1; 9 bases are shared with TRBD1. Losses at the gene ends were 5 bases for V and 4 bases for J; bases not matched to a gene: 8. The CDR3 is 14 residues long. The germline V gene has CDR1 DFQATT and CDR2 SNEGSKA (reference sequence). The CDR3 sequence: CSAAGQGWSTEAFF. Partial CDR3 DNA: TGCAGTGCTGCGGGACAGGGCTGGAGCACTGAA.

Remarks on this clone: The missing CDR3 end, 3 residues past where the read stops, is filled in from the germline J gene. This chain links TRBV6-2 or TRBV6-3 with TRBJ2-3; the D gene is possibly TRBD1 (5 bases). The CDR3 consists of 16 residues. Trimming took off 7 bases at V and 0 bases at J, with 17 bases between the two ends. The V gene's germline CDR1 is MNHEY and CDR2 SVGEGT. The DNA read from the CDR3 is TGTGCCAGCACTCCCCGTGGGGCGCACAGCACAGATACG. Its translation: CASTPRGAHSTDT. The full-length CDR3 reads as CASTPRGAHSTDTQYF.